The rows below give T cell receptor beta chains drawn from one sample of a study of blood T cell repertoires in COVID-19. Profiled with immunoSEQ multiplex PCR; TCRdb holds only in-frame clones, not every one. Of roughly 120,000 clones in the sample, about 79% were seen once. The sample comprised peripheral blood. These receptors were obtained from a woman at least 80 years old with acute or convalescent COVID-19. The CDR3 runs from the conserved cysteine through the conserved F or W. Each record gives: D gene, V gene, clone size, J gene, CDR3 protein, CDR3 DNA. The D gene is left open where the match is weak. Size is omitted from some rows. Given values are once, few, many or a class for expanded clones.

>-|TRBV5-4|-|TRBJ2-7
CASSLARTSYEQYF
TGTGCCAGCAGCTTGGCCAGAACCAGCTACGAGCAGTACTTC
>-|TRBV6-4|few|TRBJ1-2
CASSYEFQGPNGYTF
TGTGCCAGCAGTTATGAGTTTCAGGGGCCAAATGGCTACACCTTC
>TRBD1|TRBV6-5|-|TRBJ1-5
CASSRGRYSNQPQHF
TGTGCCAGCAGTAGGGGGCGTTATAGCAATCAGCCCCAGCATTTT
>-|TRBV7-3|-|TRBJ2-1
CASSLLDSNNEQFF
TGTGCCAGCAGCTTACTGGACTCCAACAATGAGCAGTTCTTC
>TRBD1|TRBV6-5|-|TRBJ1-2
CASIGTGSDYGYTF
TGTGCCAGCATCGGGACAGGGTCCGACTATGGCTACACCTTC
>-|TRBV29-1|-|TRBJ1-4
CSVGGTNGEKLFF
TGCAGCGTTGGGGGGACAAATGGTGAAAAACTGTTTTTT
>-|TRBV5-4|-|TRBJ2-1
CASSPTGSGSNEQFF
TGTGCCAGCAGCCCGACGGGATCTGGTTCCAATGAGCAGTTCTTC
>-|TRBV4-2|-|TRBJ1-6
CASSQDFKSSYNSPLHF
TGTGCCAGCAGCCAAGATTTTAAGAGCTCCTATAATTCACCCCTCCACTTT
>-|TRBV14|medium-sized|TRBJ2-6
CASSQDLFRARPGANVLTF
TGTGCCAGCAGCCAAGATCTCTTCAGGGCGCGCCCTGGGGCCAACGTCCTGACTTTC
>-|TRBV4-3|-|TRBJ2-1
CASSQDPPTGSYNEQFF
TGCGCCAGCAGCCAAGATCCCCCGACAGGCTCCTACAATGAGCAGTTCTTC
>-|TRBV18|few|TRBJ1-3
CASSQGQPSSGNTIYF
TGTGCCAGCTCTCAAGGACAGCCGTCCTCTGGAAACACCATATATTTT
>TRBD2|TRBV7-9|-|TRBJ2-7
CASSFPGLGNYEQYF
TGTGCCAGCAGCTTTCCGGGACTAGGAAACTACGAGCAGTACTTC
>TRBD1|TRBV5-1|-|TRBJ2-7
CASSLGQGQDEQYF
TGCGCCAGCAGCTTGGGACAGGGGCAGGACGAGCAGTACTTC
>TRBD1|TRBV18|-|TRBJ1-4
CASSEDRATNEKLFF
TGTGCCAGCTCGGAGGACAGGGCCACTAATGAAAAACTGTTTTTT
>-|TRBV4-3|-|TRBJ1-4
CASSQQGNEKLFF
TGCGCCAGCAGCCAACAGGGAAATGAAAAACTGTTTTTT
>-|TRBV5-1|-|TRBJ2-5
CASSPGPGGETQYF
TGCGCCAGCAGCCCAGGTCCCGGGGGAGAGACCCAGTACTTC
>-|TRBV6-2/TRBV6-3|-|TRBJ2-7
CASSYSIGVGEQYF
TGTGCCAGCAGTTACTCGATCGGGGTGGGCGAGCAGTACTTC
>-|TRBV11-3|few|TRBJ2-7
CASSSDKKSPYEQYF
TGTGCCAGCAGCTCGGACAAAAAATCGCCCTACGAGCAGTACTTC
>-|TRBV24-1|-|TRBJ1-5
CATLGARGSRVSNQPQHF
TGTGCCACGCTCGGGGCAAGGGGGAGCAGGGTTAGCAATCAGCCCCAGCATTTT
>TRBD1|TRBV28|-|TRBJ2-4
CASSFRGQGKNIQYF
TGTGCCAGCAGTTTTCGTGGACAGGGCAAAAACATTCAGTACTTC
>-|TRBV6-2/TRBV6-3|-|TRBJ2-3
CASSPQGVVSDTQYF
TGTGCCAGCAGTCCACAGGGCGTAGTATCCGATACGCAGTATTTT
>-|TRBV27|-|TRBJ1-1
CASSLSAGTEAFF
TGTGCCAGCAGTTTATCGGCTGGCACTGAAGCTTTCTTT
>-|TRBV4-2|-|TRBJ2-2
CASSQDLGGDTGELFF
TGTGCCAGCAGCCAAGATCTTGGGGGCGACACCGGGGAGCTGTTTTTT
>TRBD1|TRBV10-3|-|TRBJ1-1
CAISEGTGFYTEAFF
TGTGCCATCAGTGAGGGGACAGGGTTTTACACTGAAGCTTTCTTT
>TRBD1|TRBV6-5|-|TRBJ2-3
CASSYGRQGVPDTQYF
TGTGCCAGCAGTTATGGTCGGCAGGGGGTTCCAGATACGCAGTATTTT
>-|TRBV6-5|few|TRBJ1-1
CASSSWTLGTEAFF
TGTGCCAGCAGTTCCTGGACTCTGGGGACTGAAGCTTTCTTT
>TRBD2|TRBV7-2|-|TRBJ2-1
CASKDGLAVNEQFF
TGTGCCAGCAAGGATGGACTAGCCGTTAATGAGCAGTTCTTC
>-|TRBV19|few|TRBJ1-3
CASSISTGLGNTIYF
TGTGCCAGTAGTATCTCGACGGGTCTTGGAAACACCATATATTTT
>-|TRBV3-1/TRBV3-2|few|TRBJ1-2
CASGPTRDYGYTF
TGTGCCAGCGGTCCAACGAGGGACTATGGCTACACCTTC
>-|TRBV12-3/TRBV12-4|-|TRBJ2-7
CASRKAGSYEQYF
TGTGCCAGCAGAAAAGCAGGTTCCTACGAGCAGTACTTC
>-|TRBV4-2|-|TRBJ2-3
CASSQEVPSESFTDTQYF
TGTGCCAGCAGCCAAGAAGTCCCTTCTGAGAGCTTCACAGATACGCAGTATTTT
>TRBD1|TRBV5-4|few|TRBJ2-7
CASSEGQGGPYEQYF
TGTGCCAGCAGCGAGGGACAGGGAGGGCCCTACGAGCAGTACTTC
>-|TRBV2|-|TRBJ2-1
CASSEMSGLNYNEQFF
TGTGCCAGCAGTGAAATGTCGGGTCTTAACTACAATGAGCAGTTCTTC
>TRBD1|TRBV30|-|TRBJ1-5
CAYSGGQGSNQPQHF
TGTGCCTATTCCGGGGGACAGGGGAGCAATCAGCCCCAGCATTTT
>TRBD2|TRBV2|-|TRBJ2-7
CASSGIPGGDYEQYF
TGTGCCAGCAGTGGCATTCCCGGGGGGGACTACGAGCAGTACTTC
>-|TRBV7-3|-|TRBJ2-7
CASSPSYEQYF
TGTGCCAGCAGTCCTTCCTACGAGCAGTACTTC